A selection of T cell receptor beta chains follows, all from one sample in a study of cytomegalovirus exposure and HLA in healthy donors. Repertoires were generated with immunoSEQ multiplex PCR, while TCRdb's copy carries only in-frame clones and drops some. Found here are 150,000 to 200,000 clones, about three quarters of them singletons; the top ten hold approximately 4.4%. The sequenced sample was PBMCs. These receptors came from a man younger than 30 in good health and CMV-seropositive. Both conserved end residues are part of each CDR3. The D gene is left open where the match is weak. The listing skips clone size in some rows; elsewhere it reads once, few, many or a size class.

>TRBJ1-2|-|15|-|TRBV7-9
TGTTCCAGCAGCGACGACAGGAGGAACCTCTATGGCTACACCTTC
CSSSDDRRNLYGYTF
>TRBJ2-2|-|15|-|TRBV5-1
TGCGCCAGCAGTCCTTTAGCGGCTAACACCGGGGAGCTGTTTTTT
CASSPLAANTGELFF
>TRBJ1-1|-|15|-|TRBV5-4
TGTGCCAGCAGCTTAGGGGGACACCGGAACACTGAAGCTTTCTTT
CASSLGGHRNTEAFF
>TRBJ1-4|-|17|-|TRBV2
TGTGCCAGCAGAGAGCACAGCCATTCAACAACTAATGAAAAACTGTTTTTT
CASREHSHSTTNEKLFF
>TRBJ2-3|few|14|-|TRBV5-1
TGCGCCAGCAGCCAATCGCACTTGGCAGATACGCAGTATTTT
CASSQSHLADTQYF
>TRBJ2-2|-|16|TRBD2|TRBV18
TGTGCCAGCTCACCCCTGGAAGCGGGGGGTGCAGGGGAGCTGTTTTTT
CASSPLEAGGAGELFF
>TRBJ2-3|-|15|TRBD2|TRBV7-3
TGTGCCAGCAGCTTAAATAGCGGGGCAGGAGATACGCAGTATTTT
CASSLNSGAGDTQYF
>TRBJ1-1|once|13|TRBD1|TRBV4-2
TGTGCCAGCAGCCATGACAGGGGAACTGAAGCTTTCTTT
CASSHDRGTEAFF
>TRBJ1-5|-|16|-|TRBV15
TGTGCCACCAGCAGAGATCTGTCAGGGTCGGATCAGCCCCAGCATTTT
CATSRDLSGSDQPQHF
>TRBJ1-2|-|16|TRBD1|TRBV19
TGTGCCAGTAGTAGGAAGTGGGACAGGTGGGGCTATGGCTACACCTTC
CASSRKWDRWGYGYTF
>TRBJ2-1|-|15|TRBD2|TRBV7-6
TGTGCCAGCAGCCGCGGGAGGAAGGCCTACAATGAGCAGTTCTTC
CASSRGRKAYNEQFF
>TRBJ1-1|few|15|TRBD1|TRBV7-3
TGTGCCAGCAGCTTAAATGGGCAGGGGGCCGCTGAAGCTTTCTTT
CASSLNGQGAAEAFF
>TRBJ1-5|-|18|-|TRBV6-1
TGTGCCAGCAGTGAACGTTCCCGTAGGGCAGGGAGCAATCAGCCCCAGCATTTT
CASSERSRRAGSNQPQHF
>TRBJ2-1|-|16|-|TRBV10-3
TGTGCCATCAGTGAGTCAGGAGGGAAATCCGACAATGAGCAGTTCTTC
CAISESGGKSDNEQFF
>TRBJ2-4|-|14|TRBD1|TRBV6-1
TGTGCCAGCAGGGGACAGGGCGCCAAAAACATTCAGTACTTC
CASRGQGAKNIQYF
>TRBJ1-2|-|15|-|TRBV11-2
TGTGCCAGCAGCGCAACCGGGACACCGTACTATGGCTACACCTTC
CASSATGTPYYGYTF
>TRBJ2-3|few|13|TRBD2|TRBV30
TGTGCCTGCAGCGGGGGGGCGGCAGATACGCAGTATTTT
CACSGGAADTQYF
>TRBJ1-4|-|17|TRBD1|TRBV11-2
TGTGCCAGCAGCAGAGGGACAGGGGATGCAACTAATGAAAAACTGTTTTTT
CASSRGTGDATNEKLFF
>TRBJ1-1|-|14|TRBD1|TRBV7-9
TGTGCCAGCAGCTTAGAGGTCAGGGGGGCTGAAGCTTTCTTT
CASSLEVRGAEAFF
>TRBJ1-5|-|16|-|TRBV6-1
TGTGCCAGCAGTGATCAGGGTATAGGTCTCAATCAGCCCCAGCATTTT
CASSDQGIGLNQPQHF
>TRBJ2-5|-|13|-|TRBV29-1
TGCAGCGTTGAGGTTACTAGGCAAGAGACCCAGTACTTC
CSVEVTRQETQYF
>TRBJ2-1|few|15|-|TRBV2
TGTGCCAGCAGTGTGGATAGGGGCTCCTACAATGAGCAGTTCTTC
CASSVDRGSYNEQFF
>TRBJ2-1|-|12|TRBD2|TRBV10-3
TGTGCCGCTAACGCGGGGGACAATGAGCAGTTCTTC
CAANAGDNEQFF
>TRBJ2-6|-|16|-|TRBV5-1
TGCGCCAGCAGCGGAACCGGGAGCCCTGGGGCCAACGTCCTGACTTTC
CASSGTGSPGANVLTF
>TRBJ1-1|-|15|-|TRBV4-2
TGTGCCAGCAGCCTAGGGGCGGGGGGGAACACTGAAGCTTTCTTT
CASSLGAGGNTEAFF
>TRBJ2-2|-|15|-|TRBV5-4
TGTGCCAGCAGCTTTCTCTCCGTGAACACCGGGGAGCTGTTTTTT
CASSFLSVNTGELFF
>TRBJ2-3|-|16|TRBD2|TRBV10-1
TGCGCCAGCAGTGGTGTTAGCGGGAGGACCGCAGATACGCAGTATTTT
CASSGVSGRTADTQYF
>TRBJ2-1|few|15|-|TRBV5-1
TGCGCCAGCAGCTTGGCGCCTAGCTCCTACAATGAGCAGTTCTTC
CASSLAPSSYNEQFF
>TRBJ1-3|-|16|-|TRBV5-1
TGCGCCAGCAGCCCCGGAGAGGCCAGCTCTGGAAACACCATATATTTT
CASSPGEASSGNTIYF
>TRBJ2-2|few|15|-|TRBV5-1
TGCGCCAGCAGCTTTGATGGGCCTACCACCGGGGAGCTGTTTTTT
CASSFDGPTTGELFF
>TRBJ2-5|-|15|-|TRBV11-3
TGTGCCAGCAGCGGCGGACCAGAGGAGGGGGAGACCCAGTACTTC
CASSGGPEEGETQYF
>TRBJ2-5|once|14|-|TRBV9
TGTGCCAGCAGCGTAGGACCACAGCAAGAGACCCAGTACTTC
CASSVGPQQETQYF
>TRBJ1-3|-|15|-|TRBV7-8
TGTGCCAGCAGCATCCAGTGGGGGGATGGAAACACCATATATTTT
CASSIQWGDGNTIYF
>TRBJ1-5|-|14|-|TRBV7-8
TGTGCCAGCAGCTCCGGGACACCAAAACAGCCCCAGCATTTT
CASSSGTPKQPQHF
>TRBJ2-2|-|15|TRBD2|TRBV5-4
TGTGCCAGCAGCTCAGCGGGAGTGAACACCGGGGAGCTGTTTTTT
CASSSAGVNTGELFF
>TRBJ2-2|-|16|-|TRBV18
TGTGCCAGCTCACCTCCTGGAAGGGGAATAGCCGGGGAGCTGTTTTTT
CASSPPGRGIAGELFF
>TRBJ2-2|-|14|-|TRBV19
TGTGCCAGTACCCCCCCGGGGTCCACCGGGGAGCTGTTTTTT
CASTPPGSTGELFF
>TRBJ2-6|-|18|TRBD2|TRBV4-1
TGCGCCAGCAGCCTTAGGAATAGCGGGACCTCTGGGGCCAACGTCCTGACTTTC
CASSLRNSGTSGANVLTF
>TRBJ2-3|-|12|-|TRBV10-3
TGTGCCATTTCCCAGGGGTCAGATACGCAGTATTTT
CAISQGSDTQYF
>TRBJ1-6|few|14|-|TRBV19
TGTGCCAGTAGCCCAGGGTTGGAGAATTCACCCCTCCACTTT
CASSPGLENSPLHF
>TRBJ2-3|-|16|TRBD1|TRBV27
TGTGCCAGCAGTTTACCCGGGACAGTTAACACAGATACGCAGTATTTT
CASSLPGTVNTDTQYF
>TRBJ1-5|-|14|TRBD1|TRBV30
TGTGCCTGGGGCCAGGGGGCGTCAAATCAGCCCCAGCATTTT
CAWGQGASNQPQHF